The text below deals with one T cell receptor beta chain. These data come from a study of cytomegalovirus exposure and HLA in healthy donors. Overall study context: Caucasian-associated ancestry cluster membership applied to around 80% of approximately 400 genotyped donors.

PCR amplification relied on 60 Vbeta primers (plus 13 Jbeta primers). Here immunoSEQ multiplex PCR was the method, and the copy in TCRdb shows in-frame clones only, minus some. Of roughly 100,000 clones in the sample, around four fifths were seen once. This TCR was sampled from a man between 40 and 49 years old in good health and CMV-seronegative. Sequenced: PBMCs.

The DNA for the CDR3 is TGTGCCAGCAGTTACTCGATACAGATTAAATCTGAAGCTTTCTTT. Amino acid sequence: CASSYSIQIKSEAFF. The gene calls are TRBV6-6 and TRBJ1-1; unclear D gene. V was pared by 0 bases and J by 6 bases, with 14 bases between. CDR1 and CDR2 from the germline V gene are MNHNY and SVGAGI (reference sequence). This CDR3 has 15 residues.